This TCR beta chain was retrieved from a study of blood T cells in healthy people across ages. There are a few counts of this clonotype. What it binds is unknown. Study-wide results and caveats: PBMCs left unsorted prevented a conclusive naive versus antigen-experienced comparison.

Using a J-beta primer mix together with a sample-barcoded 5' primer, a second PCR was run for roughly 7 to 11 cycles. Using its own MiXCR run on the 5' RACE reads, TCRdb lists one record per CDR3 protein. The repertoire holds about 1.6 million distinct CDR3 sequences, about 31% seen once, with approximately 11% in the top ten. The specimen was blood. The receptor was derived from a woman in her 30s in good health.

Written as DNA, the CDR3 is TGTGCCAGCAGCTTAGGAGGCGGGGGCCTAAACAATGAGCAGTTCTTC. Its translation is CASSLGGGGLNNEQFF. The rearrangement links TRBV11-2 to TRBJ2-1; weak D call: TRBD2 (7 bases). The V gene's germline CDR1 is SGHAT and CDR2 FQNNGV. V lost 1 base to trimming and J lost 5 bases, with 15 bases between them. The CDR3 length is 16 residues.